These 25 T cell receptor gamma chains were all obtained from the same sample, sequenced in a study of γδ T cells in repeated Plasmodium falciparum infection. Gammadelta T cells were flow-sorted from PBMC into Vgamma9/Vdelta2+ and Vdelta2-negative populations for bulk analysis. TCRdb redid clone calling on the multiplex PCR reads using CATT. The data show about 30,000 gamma-chain clones, approximately 1.4% seen once. The sequenced sample consisted of gamma-delta T cells from blood. The receptors come from a pool of human donors (malaria-infected and uninfected, not separated).

This clone was observed many times. A far larger clone is one nucleotide away, so this likely arose from a read error. The identical CDR3 is also encoded by other nucleotide sequences in the sample. V gene TRGV9 was called; the J gene was not. Per germline, CDR1 GITISATS and CDR2 ISYDGTV (reference sequence). The CDR3 runs 13 residues. CDR3 DNA sequence: TGTGCCTTGTGGGAGGCTCGTTATTATAAGAAACTTTTT. It specifies CALWEARYYKKLF.

Many counts were recorded for this clone. A far larger clone lies a single base away; this is likely a read error. This same CDR3 is encoded by further DNA sequences in the sample. For the V gene the call is TRGV9; the J gene has no call. The CDR3 consists of 14 residues. Looked up from germline, CDR1 is GITISATS and CDR2 is ISYDGTV (reference sequence). The CDR3 DNA is TGTGCCTTGTGGGAGAGGACGAATTATTATAAGAAACTCTTC. Its translation is CALWERTNYYKKLF.

This clone was recorded at least ten times. The likely explanation is a read error, given a far larger clone one base away. The identical CDR3 is also encoded by other nucleotide sequences in the sample. V gene assignment gives TRGV9, but the J gene was left uncalled. Germline V CDR1 and CDR2: GITISATS, ISYDGTV (reference sequence). The CDR3 has 17 residues. Here the CDR3 DNA reads TGTGCCTTGTGGGAGGTCCCAACCGAGTTGGGCAAAAAAATCAAGGTGTTT. Translating gives CALWEVPTELGKKIKVF.

Regarding this clone: A read error likely explains why the TCRdb protein, taken from a much larger clone, differs from this DNA's translation at residue 10; the protein shown is translated from the DNA. The chain joins TRGV9 to TRGJ1 or TRGJ2. The J gene, left out of TCRdb, was set here by checking the DNA against germline. The junction had 10 bases not matched to a gene; V was cut back by 0 bases and J by 11 bases. This CDR3 has 13 amino acids. From germline, CDR1 is GITISATS and CDR2 ISYDGTV (reference sequence). The CDR3 coding sequence is TGTGCCTTGTGGGAGGTGCGGTTTCATGAGAAACTCTTT. This encodes CALWEVRFHEKLF.

A word on this clone: It is likely a read error: a sequence one base away is far more abundant. Other nucleotide sequences in the sample specify the same CDR3. The chain is built from TRGV9 and TRGJ1 or TRGJ2. The J gene comes from matching the DNA to germline here; TCRdb lacks it. The germline V gene encodes CDR1 GITISATS and CDR2 ISYDGTV (reference sequence). The CDR3 has 14 amino acids. CDR3 nucleotides: TGCGCCTTGTGGGAGGTGTTGGTATATTATAAGAAACTCTTT. It codes for CALWEVLVYYKKLF.

This clone was seen ten or more times. Translating this DNA gives a protein that differs at residue 9 from the TCRdb one, which belongs to a much larger clone; a read error is likely, and the protein shown is this translation. This sequence joins TRGV9 and TRGJP. The CDR3 is 17 amino acids. The V segment lost 1 base and the J segment 9 bases; nucleotides outside the gene matches: 9. CDR1 GITISATS and CDR2 ISYDGTV come from the germline V gene (reference sequence). CDR3 sequence (DNA): TGTGCCTTGTGGGAGGTCACGGATGGGTTGGGCAAAAAAATCAAGGTATTT. Translating it yields CALWEVTDGLGKKIKVF.

This clone was counted many times. The protein in TCRdb stems from a much larger clone and differs at residue 16 from this DNA's translation, likely a read error; here the protein is translated from the DNA. The rearrangement joins TRGV9 to TRGJP. The CDR3 sequence is 18 residues long. Germline CDR1 is GITISATS and CDR2 is ISYDGTV (reference sequence). CDR3 protein: CALWEVQAEELGKKIRVF. CDR3 bases: TGTGCCTTGTGGGAGGTGCAAGCCGAAGAGTTGGGCAAAAAAATCAGGGTATTT.

This clone was counted only a few times. The V gene corresponds to TRGV3; no J gene was called. The CDR3 is made up of 13 amino acids. CDR1 and CDR2 from the germline V gene are VTNTFY and YDVSTARD (reference sequence). As DNA, the CDR3 is TGTACCACCTGGCTCCCGAATTATTATAAGAGACTCTTT. As protein: CTTWLPNYYKRLF.

This clone was recorded many times. The sample has other DNA sequences that encode this CDR3 too. V usage is TRGV9 and J usage is TRGJP2. The CDR3 totals 13 residues. The V and J ends lost 0 bases and 8 bases, in that order; junction bases with no gene match: 3. Germline V CDR1 and CDR2: GITISATS, ISYDGTV (reference sequence). The CDR3 is CALWEVRDWIKTF. The CDR3 DNA reads as TGTGCCTTGTGGGAGGTGCGGGATTGGATCAAGACGTTT.

This clone is medium-sized in the sample. With only one base between it and a far larger clone, this is likely a read error. The chain carries TRGV9 and TRGJP2. CDR1 GITISATS and CDR2 ISYDGTV come from the germline V gene (reference sequence). The CDR3 spans 15 residues. CDR3 bases: TGTGCCTTGTGGGAGCCGGTCGGTAGTGATTGGATCAGGACGTTT. The encoded protein is CALWEPVGSDWIRTF.

As concerns this clone: TCRdb attributes to this sequence the protein of a much larger clone, which differs from the DNA translation at residue 3; a read error is likely, and the protein displayed is translated from the DNA. V and J are TRGV3 and TRGJP2. TCRdb records no J gene; here it was assigned by comparing the DNA to germline. CDR3 size: 13 residues. CDR1 is VTNTFY, CDR2 YDVSTARD, per germline (reference sequence). CDR3 sequence: CAAWDKWRWIKTF. CDR3 coding DNA: TGTGCCGCCTGGGACAAGTGGCGTTGGATCAAGACGTTT.

The table lists this clone with a count of one. This chain links TRGV9 with TRGJP. The J gene, left out of TCRdb, was set here by checking the DNA against germline. The CDR3 is made up of 16 amino acids. Germline lookup yields CDR1 GITISATS and CDR2 ISYDGTV (reference sequence). The J segment lost 16 bases and the V segment lost 2 bases, leaving 14 bases of the junction unmatched. The CDR3 bases are TGTGCCTTGTGGGAGGGCAAGAGTTGGGCAAAAAAAATCAAGGTATTT. As protein: CALWEGKSWAKKIKVF.

This clone was seen ten or more times. A much larger clonotype is one base distant, so this may be a read error. J is TRGJ1 or TRGJ2 and V is TRGV4. The V segment lost 10 bases and the J segment 3 bases; nucleotides outside the gene matches: 6. There are 11 residues in the CDR3. Germline loops: CDR1 EGSTGY, CDR2 YDSYTSSV. CDR3 region: CATFRYYKKLF. The CDR3 DNA reads TGTGCCACATTCCGTTATTATAAGAAACTCTTT.

As regards this clone: This DNA translates differently at residue 6 from the TCRdb protein, which is that of a much larger clone; a read error is likely, and the protein shown is the DNA's own translation. The chain carries TRGV5 and TRGJ1 or TRGJ2. Here the J gene came from matching the DNA to germline, since TCRdb omits it. Germline V CDR1 and CDR2: VINAFY, YDVSNSKD. V was clipped by 3 bases and J by 8 bases; unmatched bases: 10. The CDR3 sequence is 13 residues long. In DNA, the CDR3 is TGTGCCACCTGGGACCCACGTCCACATAAGAAACTCTTT. This encodes CATWDPRPHKKLF.

On this clone: TCRdb lists the protein of a much larger clone for this DNA, which differs at residue 16, so this is likely a read error; the protein given here is translated from the DNA itself. No J gene was named, though the V gene is TRGV9. Germline CDR1 is GITISATS and CDR2 is ISYDGTV (reference sequence). The CDR3 is 18 amino acids. The CDR3 is CALWEGQAEELGKKIRVF. DNA of the CDR3: TGTGCCTTGTGGGAGGGTCAAGCCGAAGAGTTGGGCAAAAAAATCAGGGTATTT.

This clone was seen repeatedly, ten times or more. The protein recorded in TCRdb matches a much larger clone and deviates from this DNA's translation at residue 8, suggesting a read error; the protein here is obtained by translating the DNA. Different DNA sequences within this sample yield the same CDR3. This chain joins TRGV9 and TRGJ1 or TRGJ2. The J gene, absent from TCRdb, was called here by matching the DNA to germline. Germline assignment: CDR1 GITISATS and CDR2 ISYDGTV (reference sequence). The CDR3 consists of 12 residues. The CDR3 sequence: CALWGPYCKKLF. Written as DNA, the CDR3 is TGTGCCTTGTGGGGACCTTATTGTAAGAAACTCTTT.

This clone was recorded many times. The TCRdb protein comes from a much larger clone and disagrees with this DNA's translation at residue 5, likely due to a read error; the protein given here is derived from the DNA. V and J are TRGV3 and TRGJ1 or TRGJ2. Per germline, CDR1 VTNTFY and CDR2 YDVSTARD (reference sequence). The CDR3 covers 15 residues. CDR3 protein: CATWGRRIFYYKKLF. CDR3 DNA: TGTGCCACCTGGGGCAGGCGAATCTTCTATTATAAGAAACTCTTT.

This chain joins TRGV4 and TRGJ1 or TRGJ2. TCRdb does not report a J gene; here it was assigned by matching the DNA to germline references. This CDR3 has 15 residues. J was trimmed by 4 bases and V by 2 bases; bases with no gene match: 11. Germline loops: CDR1 EGSTGY, CDR2 YDSYTSSV. The CDR3 region is CATWDDSVWYYKKLF. CDR3 DNA: TGTGCCACCTGGGATGATTCTGTTTGGTATTATAAGAAACTCTTT.

At least ten counts were recorded for this clone. This likely stems from a read error, as it lies one base from a far larger clone. V and J are TRGV9 and TRGJP. The J gene is absent in TCRdb and was assigned here via DNA matching to germline. The CDR3 runs to 15 residues. CDR1 and CDR2 (germline): GITISATS, ISYDGTV (reference sequence). This CDR3 is CALWEDPLGKKIKVF. The CDR3 DNA sequence: TGTGCCTTGTGGGAGGACCCGTTGGGCAAAAAGATCAAGGTATTT.

Of note for this clone: The TCRdb protein comes from a much larger clone and disagrees with this DNA's translation at residue 9, likely due to a read error; the protein given here is derived from the DNA. This sequence joins TRGV9 and TRGJP. Since TCRdb gives no J gene, matching the DNA to germline was used here to assign it. The CDR3 extends over 18 amino acids. V lost 3 bases to trimming and J lost 7 bases; unmatched junction nucleotides: 12. The germline gives CDR1 GITISATS, CDR2 ISYDGTV (reference sequence). CDR3 sequence reads: CALWEPPSEELGKKIKVF. Here the CDR3 DNA reads TGTGCCTTGTGGGAGCCCCCCTCCGAGGAGTTGGGCAAAAAAATCAAGGTATTT.

About this clone itself: A read error is likely here: a far larger clone is one base away. This sample includes further DNA sequences coding for the same CDR3. The V gene is TRGV4, the J gene TRGJ1 or TRGJ2. No J gene was available from TCRdb, and it was assigned here by a germline match of the DNA. The germline gives CDR1 EGSTGY, CDR2 YDSYTSSV. Unmatched junction bases numbered 7, after V lost 2 bases and J lost 9 bases. The length of the CDR3 is 12 residues. The CDR3 sequence: CATWDVALKKLF. DNA of the CDR3: TGTGCCACCTGGGATGTCGCTCTTAAGAAACTCTTT.

In its sample, this clone was seen many times. TCRdb's protein, taken from a much larger clone, differs from this DNA's translation at residue 4, likely owing to a read error; the protein displayed comes from the DNA. V usage is TRGV9 and J usage is TRGJP. The J gene, not given by TCRdb, was assigned here from a germline match of the nucleotide sequence. The germline CDR1 and CDR2 sequences are GITISATS and ISYDGTV (reference sequence). The CDR3 length is 15 residues. The CDR3 bases are TGTGCCTTGCGGGAGGAAGAGTTGGGCAAAAAAATCAAGGTATTT. The encoded protein is CALREEELGKKIKVF.

On this clone itself: The protein held in TCRdb is that of a much larger clone and does not match this DNA's translation at residue 4, likely because of a read error; the protein shown is translated from the DNA. The chain employs TRGV8 and TRGJ1 or TRGJ2. The J gene was not available in TCRdb and was assigned here by matching the DNA to germline segments. The CDR3 totals 13 residues. Germline V gene lookup returns CDR1 VENAVY and CDR2 YDSYNSRV. V lost 9 bases and J lost 0; bases outside the gene matches: 8. CDR3 DNA: TGTGCCACCCGGAAGAAGAATTATTATAAGAAACTCTTT. Amino acid sequence: CATRKKNYYKKLF.

This clone was seen more than once but under ten times. Translating this DNA gives a protein that differs at residue 13 from the TCRdb one, which belongs to a much larger clone; a read error is likely, and the protein shown is this translation. The chain uses TRGV9 and TRGJP. With 0 bases clipped from V and 13 bases from J, the junction kept 21 bases outside the gene matches. From germline, CDR1 is GITISATS and CDR2 ISYDGTV (reference sequence). The length of the CDR3 is 20 residues. CDR3 bases: TGTGCCTTGTGGGAGGTGTCCCTGGGCGGAGTCAGGTTCGGCAAAAAAATCAAGGTATTT. As protein: CALWEVSLGGVRFGKKIKVF.

To note about this clone: The protein TCRdb gives is from a much larger clone and does not agree with this DNA's translation at residue 11, likely a read error; the protein shown here comes from the DNA. The rearrangement joins TRGV4 to TRGJP2. Assignment of the J gene here rests on matching the DNA to germline, because TCRdb gives none. Looked up from germline, CDR1 is EGSTGY and CDR2 is YDSYTSSV. The CDR3 totals 14 residues. The CDR3 here is CATWDYSSDWTKTF. The CDR3, as DNA: TGTGCCACCTGGGATTACAGTAGTGATTGGACCAAGACGTTT.